This T cell receptor beta chain appears in the sequencing data of a study of cytomegalovirus exposure and HLA in healthy donors. Study overall: The platform used for the roughly 130 validation repertoires matched that of the approximately 620 first-cohort repertoires, a later analysis reported. The study's findings and limits: A list of 150 or so TCR beta chains associated with cytomegalovirus was given. Most observed TCR sequences were rare, whereas some public TCRs were detected in many donors.

On this clone itself: The antigen is unknown.

CDR1 is MGHRA and CDR2 is YSYEKL in the germline V gene. The CDR3 is made up of 14 amino acids. J lost 3 bases, V lost 1 base, and 1 base had no gene match. The donors belonged to the 120-subject validation cohort, separate from the roughly 710-subject first cohort. Profiled with immunoSEQ multiplex PCR; TCRdb holds only in-frame clones, not every one. The sample has more than 300,000 clones, roughly 89% seen once; the top ten hold roughly 0.8%. This rearrangement joins TRBV4-1 to TRBJ2-7; 9 bases fit TRBD2. This TCR was recovered from a woman between 18 and 29 years old in good health and CMV-seronegative. The specimen was PBMCs. In DNA form, the CDR3 reads TGCGCCAGCAGCCAAGGACTAGCGGTCTACGAGCAGTACTTC. Its translation is CASSQGLAVYEQYF.